Listed here are 31 T cell receptor beta chains from one sample, sequenced in a study of spatial heterogeneity in lung cancer. The time point was: blood at routine non-recurrence follow-up after resection. Whole RNA, which was extracted from tumor, nontumor lung tissue or frozen PBMC, was sequenced without any cell sorting. TCRdb called the 5' RACE reads again in MiXCR, with one record for every CDR3 protein. This sample has 95,000 to 130,000 distinct CDR3 sequences; 12% occur once, and the top ten carry approximately 16%. This specimen was PBMCs, taken at follow-up. The receptors were gathered from a male donor with early-stage non-small cell lung cancer.

This clonotype was seen more than once but under ten times. CDR3 loop: CASSKDRTDTQYF. The CDR3 bases are TGTGCCAGCAGCAAAGACAGAACAGATACGCAGTATTTT. The J gene is TRBJ2-3, the V gene TRBV7-9; maybe TRBD1 (5 bases). CDR3 size: 13 residues. CDR1 and CDR2 from the germline V gene are SEHNR and FQNEAQ (reference sequence). Trimming pared 5 bases from V and 3 bases from J, leaving 9 bases between.

This clonotype was seen a few times. The rearrangement joins TRBV11-3 to TRBJ2-1; a possible D gene is TRBD2 (6 bases). Germline V gene data show CDR1 as SGHNT and CDR2 as YENEEA. With 4 bases removed from V and 8 bases from J, the gap between germline ends came to 15 bases. This CDR3 spans 14 amino acids. CDR3 DNA: TGTGCCAGCAGCTCGGAGGGATCTTTGGATGAGCAGTTCTTC. This codes for CASSSEGSLDEQFF.

This clonotype was recorded at least ten times. The chain carries TRBV7-2 and TRBJ2-7; the D gene could be TRBD1 or TRBD2 (6 bases each). The CDR3 is 13 residues long. CDR1 and CDR2 (germline): SGHTA, FQGNSA. V lost 4 bases to trimming and J lost 6 bases, with 13 bases between them. CDR3: CASSWKQGGEQYF. Written as DNA, the CDR3 is TGTGCCAGCAGCTGGAAACAGGGAGGCGAGCAGTACTTC.

This clonotype occurred a few times. This rearrangement joins TRBV7-9 to TRBJ1-1, with TRBD1 matching over 9 bases. Trimming cost V 6 bases and J 6 bases; bases outside gene matches: 8. Germline CDR1 is SEHNR and CDR2 is FQNEAQ (reference sequence). The CDR3 has 14 amino acids. DNA of the CDR3: TGTGCCAGCAGAAACGACAGGGGGATTTCTGAAGCTTTCTTT. Its protein is CASRNDRGISEAFF.

The chain is built from TRBV5-1 and TRBJ2-3; tentative D call: TRBD1 (6 bases). Per the germline V gene, CDR1 is SGHRS and CDR2 is YFSETQ. CDR3 length: 14 amino acids. V was pared by 4 bases and J by 0 bases, with 9 bases between. This CDR3 is CASSRGGSTDTQYF. The DNA of the CDR3 is TGCGCCAGCAGCCGAGGGGGAAGCACAGATACGCAGTATTTT.

CDR3 in DNA: TGTGCCAGCAGTTGGCGGCCCCGGCGATCCTACGAGCAGTACTTC. This gives the protein CASSWRPRRSYEQYF. This chain uses TRBV28 with TRBJ2-7; D is uncertain. The V gene lost 4 bases and the J gene lost 1 base, with 14 bases spanning the gap. The germline V gene has CDR1 MDHEN and CDR2 SYDVKM. The CDR3 is made up of 15 amino acids.

Only a few counts were recorded for this clonotype. V is TRBV20-1 and J is TRBJ2-1; 11 nucleotides agree with TRBD2. CDR1 and CDR2 from the germline V gene are DFQATT and SNEGSKA (reference sequence). V gave up 5 bases and J gave up 7 bases; unmatched junction bases: 10. This CDR3 region has 15 residues. The CDR3 spells CSAGISGGAKNEQFF. The CDR3 bases are TGCAGTGCTGGAATTAGCGGGGGGGCCAAGAATGAGCAGTTCTTC.

The chain combines TRBV5-1 with TRBJ2-3, with TRBD2 matching 10 bases. V lost 5 bases to trimming and J lost 1 base; unmatched junction nucleotides: 4. This CDR3 is built from 15 residues. Germline CDR1 and CDR2: SGHRS and YFSETQ. The DNA for the CDR3 is TGCGCCAGCAGGTCTAGCGGGAGTCGCACAGATACGCAGTATTTT. Encoded protein: CASRSSGSRTDTQYF.

This clonotype was found a few times. This chain uses TRBV29-1 with TRBJ2-7; 7 bases line up with TRBD1. Trimming at V came to 7 bases and at J to 4 bases, leaving 10 bases not matched to a gene. Germline V lookup: CDR1 SQVTM, CDR2 ANQGSEA. The CDR3 is 13 amino acids. CDR3: CSAAPTGKYEQYF. DNA of the CDR3: TGCAGCGCCGCTCCGACAGGGAAGTACGAGCAGTACTTC.

The V call is TRBV3-1, the J call TRBJ2-7; D is uncertain. The germline CDR1 and CDR2 sequences are LGHDT and YNNKEL (reference sequence). Trimming removed 3 bases from V and 3 bases from J, with 6 bases in between. This CDR3 spans 12 amino acids. Written as DNA, the CDR3 is TGTGCCAGCAGCCATCCCAACTACGAGCAGTACTTC. The encoded protein is CASSHPNYEQYF.

This clonotype was detected ten times or more. The V call is TRBV12-3 or TRBV12-4, the J call TRBJ2-3; TRBD1 matches 8 bases. V lost 6 bases and J lost 2; bases outside the gene matches: 7. The CDR3 covers 15 residues. Here the CDR3 reads CASRSTGEDTDTQYF. The CDR3 DNA follows: TGTGCCAGCAGATCGACAGGGGAAGACACAGATACGCAGTATTTT.

This chain connects TRBV18 to TRBJ1-3; tentatively, D is TRBD1 (5 bases). The germline V gene encodes CDR1 KGHSH and CDR2 LQKENI. V lost 2 bases to trimming and J lost 1 base, with 6 bases between them. The CDR3 covers 14 residues. The chain's CDR3 is CASSPGGSGNTIYF. In DNA, the CDR3 is TGTGCCAGCTCACCAGGGGGATCTGGAAACACCATATATTTT.

This clonotype has a handful of counts. J is TRBJ1-5 and V is TRBV20-1, with D hard to call. Germline values: CDR1 DFQATT, CDR2 SNEGSKA (reference sequence). The CDR3 covers 13 residues. The V gene lost 0 bases and the J gene lost 3 bases, with 6 bases spanning the gap. This CDR3 is CSAREQINQPQHF. The CDR3 bases are TGCAGTGCTAGAGAGCAAATCAATCAGCCCCAGCATTTT.

The rearrangement uses TRBV7-9 and TRBJ2-7; weak D call: TRBD2 (7 bases). The germline V gene has CDR1 SEHNR and CDR2 FQNEAQ (reference sequence). V gave up 3 bases and J gave up 0 bases, with 21 bases separating them. The CDR3 contains 18 residues. DNA for the CDR3: TGTGCCAGCAGCTTGGGAGGGGGGGGCAGGAGGAGCTCCTACGAGCAGTACTTC. Encoded protein: CASSLGGGGRRSSYEQYF.

This sequence joins TRBV24-1 and TRBJ1-5; D uncertain. V dropped 4 bases and J dropped 3 bases, with 12 bases sitting between them. This CDR3 contains 15 residues. Germline V gives CDR1 KGHDR, CDR2 SFDVKD. DNA of the CDR3: TGTGCCACCAGTGACAAGTCGGGGTACAATCAGCCCCAGCATTTT. Its translation is CATSDKSGYNQPQHF.

This clonotype was seen more than once but under ten times. The CDR3 here is CSAKIGSYGYTF. CDR3 bases: TGCAGTGCCAAGATTGGAAGCTATGGCTACACCTTC. The chain recombines TRBV20-1 with TRBJ1-2; D is ambiguous. Per the germline V gene, CDR1 is DFQATT and CDR2 is SNEGSKA (reference sequence). V was clipped by 6 bases and J by 4 bases, with 12 bases between them. The CDR3 sequence is 12 residues long.

The rearrangement uses TRBV14 and TRBJ2-1; D gene unclear. In germline, CDR1 is SGHDN, CDR2 FVKESK. This CDR3 is built from 14 residues. Trimming pared 4 bases from V and 9 bases from J, leaving 16 bases between. CDR3 residues: CASSRLSAIGEQFF. The CDR3 region has the DNA TGTGCCAGCAGCCGACTCTCAGCGATCGGTGAGCAGTTCTTC.

This clonotype was seen many times. The V call is TRBV11-3, the J call TRBJ2-3; D is undetermined. The CDR3 has 14 residues. Germline lookup yields CDR1 SGHNT and CDR2 YENEEA. V lost 0 bases, J lost 3 bases, and 7 bases lay in between. In nucleotides, the CDR3 is TGTGCCAGCAGCTTAGATACTGGTACAGATACGCAGTATTTT. Protein sequence: CASSLDTGTDTQYF. The complete variable domain, with remaining parts taken from reference TRBV11-3 and TRBJ2-3, reads EAGVVQSPRYKIIEKKQPVAFWCNPISGHNTLYWYLQNLGQGPELLIRYENEEAVDDSQLPKDRFSAERLKGVDSTLKIQPAELGDSAVYLCASSLDTGTDTQYFGPGTRLTVL.

This clonotype occurred many times. The rearrangement joins TRBV6-1 to TRBJ1-1, with D unresolved. The CDR3 runs 14 residues. Germline V gene data show CDR1 as MNHNS and CDR2 as SASEGT. The V end lost 0 bases, the J end lost 3 bases, and 8 bases lay between the germline ends. Here the CDR3 reads CASSEALVDTEAFF. The CDR3 bases are TGTGCCAGCAGTGAAGCGCTGGTCGACACTGAAGCTTTCTTT.

This clonotype was seen ten or more times. The chain combines TRBV4-1 with TRBJ2-7, with 7 positions matching TRBD1. The CDR3 sequence is 15 residues long. The junction had 9 bases not matched to a gene; V was cut back by 1 base and J by 6 bases. Germline V gene lookup returns CDR1 MGHRA and CDR2 YSYEKL. CDR3 protein: CASSQAVQGFGEQYF. The CDR3 DNA follows: TGCGCCAGCAGCCAAGCGGTACAGGGGTTTGGCGAGCAGTACTTC.

CDR3 amino acids: CASSGGLFSGNTIYF. As DNA, the CDR3 is TGTGCCAGCAGTGGTGGGCTCTTCTCTGGAAACACCATATATTTT. V is TRBV11-2 and J is TRBJ1-3; D not resolved. CDR1 and CDR2 from the germline V gene are SGHAT and FQNNGV. Trimming removed 6 bases at V and 0 bases at J, with 12 bases between. The CDR3 spans 15 residues.

This chain joins TRBV28 and TRBJ1-5; D remains ambiguous. V shed 7 bases and J shed 3 bases, with 16 bases lying between them. Germline CDR1 reads MDHEN; CDR2 reads SYDVKM. The CDR3 runs to 15 residues. CDR3 loop: CASTPGGTANQPQHF. DNA for the CDR3: TGTGCCAGCACCCCAGGAGGAACCGCCAATCAGCCCCAGCATTTT. Looking up the rest from reference TRBV28 and TRBJ1-5 gives the full variable domain: DVKVTQSSRYLVKRTGEKVFLECVQDMDHENMFWYRQDPGLGLRLIYFSYDVKMKEKGDIPEGYSVSREKKERFSLILESASTNQTSMYLCASTPGGTANQPQHFGDGTRLSIL.

This rearrangement joins TRBV27 to TRBJ1-1; tentative D call: TRBD1 (5 bases). This CDR3 contains 15 residues. V lost 6 bases and J lost 1, with 15 bases in between. CDR1 and CDR2 from the germline V gene are MNHEY and SMNVEV (reference sequence). CDR3 residues: CASRWEGLGNTEAFF. CDR3 in DNA: TGTGCCAGCAGATGGGAGGGGCTGGGGAACACTGAAGCTTTCTTT.

This clonotype turned up a few times. The CDR3 DNA reads as TGTGCCATCAGTGAGTCCGGTCAGTCCTACGAGCAGTACTTC. It specifies CAISESGQSYEQYF. The V gene is TRBV10-3, the J gene TRBJ2-7; D unclear. V was clipped by 0 bases and J by 1 base, with 7 bases between them. The CDR3 is made up of 14 amino acids. Germline V gene sequence: CDR1 ENHRY, CDR2 SYGVKD.

This clonotype was observed a handful of times. V is TRBV20-1 and J is TRBJ2-1, with D maybe TRBD2 (7 bases). V lost 2 bases, J lost 9 bases, and 17 bases lay in between. The CDR3 runs 14 residues. Germline V CDR1 and CDR2: DFQATT, SNEGSKA (reference sequence). CDR3 in DNA: TGCAGTGCTAGAACTCGGGGGGCGGGCGGTGAGCAGTTCTTC. This gives the protein CSARTRGAGGEQFF.

The sample holds many counts of this clonotype. This chain connects TRBV5-1 to TRBJ1-6; D remains ambiguous. Germline V lookup: CDR1 SGHRS, CDR2 YFSETQ. Between the trimmed V and J ends, which lost 4 bases and 4 bases, there was a span of 12 bases. This CDR3 is built from 15 residues. The CDR3 reads CASSPLSTYNSPLHF. In DNA, the CDR3 is TGCGCCAGCAGCCCGCTATCCACTTATAATTCACCCCTCCACTTT. The whole variable domain, remainder taken from reference TRBV5-1 and TRBJ1-6, is KAGVTQTPRYLIKTRGQQVTLSCSPISGHRSVSWYQQTPGQGLQFLFEYFSETQRNKGNFPGRFSGRQFSNSRSEMNVSTLELGDSALYLCASSPLSTYNSPLHFGNGTRLTVT.

This clonotype occurred a few times. The chain recombines TRBV6-2 or TRBV6-3 with TRBJ2-2; D is unresolved. V lost 9 bases and J 3 bases, leaving 5 bases between the germline ends. The CDR3 is 11 amino acids. In germline, CDR1 is MNHEY, CDR2 SVGEGT. CDR3 in amino acids: CAREDTGELFF. Here the CDR3 DNA reads TGTGCCAGGGAAGACACCGGGGAGCTGTTTTTT.

This clonotype has only a few counts. The rearrangement joins TRBV11-2 to TRBJ1-2, with no clear D. Trimming took off 0 bases at V and 14 bases at J, with 19 bases between the two ends. The CDR3 covers 14 residues. Looked up from germline, CDR1 is SGHAT and CDR2 is FQNNGV. The CDR3 is CASSLDLTRPPGTF. The CDR3 region has the DNA TGTGCCAGCAGCTTAGATCTGACTCGCCCCCCGGGTACCTTC. Combining the CDR3 with reference TRBV11-2 and TRBJ1-2 gives the whole variable domain EAGVAQSPRYKIIEKRQSVAFWCNPISGHATLYWYQQILGQGPKLLIQFQNNGVVDDSQLPKDRFSAERLKGVDSTLKIQPAKLEDSAVYLCASSLDLTRPPGTFGSGTRLTVV.

This clonotype was counted ten times or more. The chain recombines TRBV6-5 with TRBJ2-1, with 8 positions matching TRBD1. CDR1 is MNHEY, CDR2 SVGAGI, per germline. This CDR3 has 16 amino acids. Trimming removed 7 bases from V and 4 bases from J; junction bases left unmatched: 12. CDR3 region: CASTTVAGGGYNEQFF. The CDR3 coding sequence is TGTGCCAGCACCACGGTAGCAGGGGGCGGGTACAATGAGCAGTTCTTC.

This clonotype was counted at least ten times. This sequence joins TRBV11-3 and TRBJ1-1; D gene ambiguous. CDR1 and CDR2 from the germline V gene are SGHNT and YENEEA. The V end was cut by 4 bases, the J end by 5 bases, with 11 bases between. The CDR3 consists of 13 residues. The DNA for the CDR3 is TGTGCCAGCAGCTCCCCAAGGAGGACTGAAGCTTTCTTT. Encoded protein: CASSSPRRTEAFF.

The chain carries TRBV20-1 and TRBJ2-7, with 10 bases matching TRBD1. The V gene end was trimmed by 5 bases and the J gene end by 4 bases; junction bases not matched to a gene: 11. This CDR3 spans 15 amino acids. In germline, CDR1 is DFQATT, CDR2 SNEGSKA (reference sequence). The CDR3 region has the DNA TGCAGTGCTGGTACCGGGACAGGGGATCGATACGAGCAGTACTTC. Translated, it gives CSAGTGTGDRYEQYF.